These 31 T cell receptor beta chains were all obtained from the same sample, sequenced in a study of cytomegalovirus exposure and HLA in healthy donors. PCR primers comprised 60 Vbeta and 13 Jbeta primers. TCRdb keeps only in-frame clones here, not all; method: immunoSEQ multiplex PCR. The data contain 150,000 to 200,000 clones, 82% of them singletons. Sample: PBMCs. The receptor source for this set is a girl aged 2-10 years in good health and CMV-seropositive.

The chain recombines TRBV7-2 with TRBJ2-7; possible D gene TRBD2, 5 bases. V shed 5 bases and J shed 0 bases, with 14 bases lying between them. From germline, CDR1 is SGHTA and CDR2 FQGNSA. The CDR3 runs 15 residues. The CDR3 DNA is TGTGCCAGCAGCGCCATGCTAGCTAGCTCCTACGAGCAGTACTTC. Translating gives CASSAMLASSYEQYF. The full variable domain, completed using reference TRBV7-2 and TRBJ2-7, is GAGVSQSPSNKVTEKGKDVELRCDPISGHTALYWYRQSLGQGLEFLIYFQGNSAPDKSGLPSDRFSAERTGGSVSTLTIQRTQQEDSAVYLCASSAMLASSYEQYFGPGTRLTVT.

V and J are TRBV25-1 and TRBJ1-5, with 7 bases identical to TRBD1. V lost 3 bases to trimming and J lost 1 base; unmatched junction nucleotides: 0. The CDR3 length is 14 residues. The germline gives CDR1 MGHDK, CDR2 SYGVNS. The CDR3 here is CASSDRGSNQPQHF. The DNA of the CDR3 is TGTGCCAGCAGTGACAGGGGGAGCAATCAGCCCCAGCATTTT.

The V call is TRBV15, the J call TRBJ1-5; possibly TRBD1 for D (5 bases). V was shortened by 1 base and J by 1 base, with 14 bases between the two germline ends. Germline V gives CDR1 LNHNV, CDR2 YYDKDF (reference sequence). The CDR3 extends over 17 amino acids. CDR3 coding DNA: TGTGCCACCAGCAGAGGAAGCGGGGCGGGGAGCAATCAGCCCCAGCATTTT. Protein sequence: CATSRGSGAGSNQPQHF. Filled out from reference TRBV15 and TRBJ1-5, the complete variable domain reads DAMVIQNPRYQVTQFGKPVTLSCSQTLNHNVMYWYQQKSSQAPKLLFHYYDKDFNNEADTPDNFQSRRPNTSFCFLDIRSPGLGDTAMYLCATSRGSGAGSNQPQHFGDGTRLSIL.

The chain combines TRBV6-6 with TRBJ1-2; 8 bases match TRBD1. The germline CDR1 and CDR2 sequences are MNHNY and SVGAGI (reference sequence). The CDR3 sequence is 14 residues long. The V and J ends lost 6 bases and 4 bases, in that order; junction bases with no gene match: 7. The CDR3, as DNA: TGTGCCAGCAGAACGACAGGGGCCGTCTATGGCTACACCTTC. It specifies CASRTTGAVYGYTF.

This chain links TRBV10-3 with TRBJ2-7, with D possibly TRBD2 on 8 matching bases. V was trimmed by 7 bases and J by 6 bases, leaving 16 bases between them. This CDR3 contains 13 residues. Germline assignment: CDR1 ENHRY and CDR2 SYGVKD. CDR3 region: CAIKPGGTVEQYF. The CDR3 DNA reads as TGTGCCATCAAGCCGGGGGGGACAGTCGAGCAGTACTTC.

The chain employs TRBV5-1 and TRBJ1-2, with no clear D. Trimming pared 4 bases from V and 0 bases from J, leaving 19 bases between. CDR1 is SGHRS and CDR2 is YFSETQ in the germline V gene. This CDR3 has 17 amino acids. CDR3 amino acids: CASSPGGLRRSNYGYTF. The CDR3 nucleotides read TGCGCCAGCAGCCCCGGCGGGTTAAGGAGGTCTAACTATGGCTACACCTTC.

J is TRBJ2-7 and V is TRBV6-5; D gene unclear. V was shortened by 4 bases and J by 5 bases, with 15 bases between the two germline ends. The CDR3 is 14 residues long. Germline V gene sequence: CDR1 MNHEY, CDR2 SVGAGI. This chain's CDR3 is CASSSEEALDEQYF. The CDR3 DNA is TGTGCCAGCAGTTCGGAAGAGGCCTTGGACGAGCAGTACTTC.

The chain couples TRBV4-1 to TRBJ2-2, with D perhaps matching TRBD2 (6 bases). There are 15 residues in the CDR3. Looked up from germline, CDR1 is MGHRA and CDR2 is YSYEKL. The V gene lost 0 bases and the J gene lost 6 bases, with 11 bases spanning the gap. This CDR3 reads CASSQDGRRAGELFF. For the CDR3, the DNA is TGCGCCAGCAGCCAAGACGGGCGGAGGGCCGGGGAGCTGTTTTTT.

This clone turned up a few times. Here the CDR3 DNA reads TGTGCCAGCAGCTTAGGACCCAGGGGTCCCATGAACACTGAAGCTTTCTTT. Its translation: CASSLGPRGPMNTEAFF. This rearrangement joins TRBV7-6 to TRBJ1-1; TRBD1 is a possible D gene (6 bases). CDR3 size: 17 residues. V dropped 1 base and J dropped 0 bases, with 15 bases sitting between them. Germline-derived CDR1 and CDR2 are SGHVS and FNYEAQ.

J is TRBJ2-2 and V is TRBV5-1, with TRBD2 matching over 8 bases. CDR1 SGHRS and CDR2 YFSETQ come from the germline V gene. Trimming took 7 bases from V and 3 from J; bases not matched to a gene: 14. The CDR3 is 17 amino acids. The CDR3: CASFLLPGLEDTGELFF. The CDR3, as DNA: TGCGCCAGCTTTCTACTCCCGGGACTAGAAGACACCGGGGAGCTGTTTTTT.

The chain joins TRBV7-9 to TRBJ1-1; 7 nucleotides agree with TRBD1. The ends lost 7 bases at V and 6 bases at J; junction bases unmatched: 8. Germline assignment: CDR1 SEHNR and CDR2 FQNEAQ (reference sequence). This CDR3 is 13 amino acids long. The CDR3 protein is CASTSTGVAEAFF. Here the CDR3 DNA reads TGTGCCAGCACCAGTACAGGGGTGGCTGAAGCTTTCTTT.

V gene TRBV9 combines with J gene TRBJ2-3, with D possibly matching TRBD2 (6 bases). Germline V CDR1 and CDR2: SGDLS, YYNGEE. V shed 0 bases and J shed 0 bases, with 8 bases lying between them. This CDR3 contains 15 residues. The CDR3 sequence: CASSVGLASTDTQYF. CDR3 DNA: TGTGCCAGCAGCGTAGGGCTAGCGAGCACAGATACGCAGTATTTT.

This clone has just a few counts. The gene calls are TRBV28 and TRBJ2-2, with D perhaps matching TRBD1 (6 bases). In germline, CDR1 is MDHEN, CDR2 SYDVKM. The CDR3 sequence is 13 residues long. The V end was cut by 10 bases, the J end by 5 bases, with 14 bases between. The DNA of the CDR3 is TGTGCCACCCAAAAGGACAGAACCGGGGAGCTGTTTTTT. It codes for CATQKDRTGELFF.

This clone was seen a handful of times. The CDR3 protein is CASSLNPRESTPNEQFF. For the CDR3, the DNA is TGTGCCAGCAGCTTAAATCCTCGGGAGTCCACCCCCAATGAGCAGTTCTTC. This rearrangement joins TRBV7-3 to TRBJ2-1; TRBD2 is a possible D gene (6 bases). Deletions cut 1 base from V and 6 bases from J, with 19 bases between. Germline lookup yields CDR1 SGHTA and CDR2 FQGTGA. There are 17 residues in the CDR3.

This clone was picked up a small number of times. The chain uses TRBV21-1 and TRBJ2-5; the tabulated D call, TRBD2, remains unverified against the DNA. TRBV21-1 is flagged as a pseudogene. The CDR3 has 12 amino acids. Written as DNA, the CDR3 is TGTGCCAGCAGCAAAGGGACGGGAACCCAGTACTTC. This codes for CASSKGTGTQYF.

In this sample, this clone turned up once. V and J are TRBV27 and TRBJ1-1; D is perhaps TRBD1 (6 bases). Between the trimmed V and J ends, which lost 5 bases and 8 bases, there was a span of 15 bases. Germline-derived CDR1 and CDR2 are MNHEY and SMNVEV (reference sequence). The CDR3 consists of 13 residues. The chain's CDR3 is CASSLETGTEAFF. The CDR3 coding sequence is TGTGCCAGCAGTCTTGAAACCGGGACAGAAGCTTTCTTT.

The chain recombines TRBV9 with TRBJ1-2; 9 bases match TRBD1. Unmatched junction bases numbered 11, after V lost 4 bases and J lost 4 bases. The CDR3 spans 16 residues. CDR1 and CDR2 from the germline V gene are SGDLS and YYNGEE. Here the CDR3 DNA reads TGTGCCAGCAGCAAACGACAGGGGGGATTCGGCTATGGCTACACCTTC. Its protein product is CASSKRQGGFGYGYTF.

The J gene is TRBJ2-1, the V gene TRBV7-9; TRBD2 agrees at 11 bases. CDR3 size: 14 residues. Germline values: CDR1 SEHNR, CDR2 FQNEAQ (reference sequence). V was clipped by 5 bases and J by 4 bases; unmatched bases: 1. This chain's CDR3 is CASSRLAGYNEQFF. The CDR3 DNA follows: TGTGCCAGCAGCCGACTAGCGGGGTACAATGAGCAGTTCTTC.

The rearrangement joins TRBV7-8 to TRBJ2-5; TRBD1 might be the D (6 bases). The CDR3 consists of 13 residues. The germline V gene has CDR1 SGHVS and CDR2 FQNEAQ. V lost 2 bases and J lost 4, with 8 bases in between. The CDR3 protein is CASSLPRGETQYF. The DNA of the CDR3 is TGTGCCAGCAGCTTACCCAGGGGAGAGACCCAGTACTTC.

This clone was picked up a small number of times. The rearrangement joins TRBV7-3 to TRBJ2-3; perhaps TRBD2 as D (6 bases). Between the trimmed V and J ends, which lost 1 base and 1 base, there was a span of 9 bases. Germline values: CDR1 SGHTA, CDR2 FQGTGA. CDR3 length equals 15 residues. The CDR3 spells CASSLIPSGTDTQYF. The CDR3 nucleotides are TGTGCCAGCAGCTTAATCCCTAGCGGCACAGATACGCAGTATTTT. The variable domain in full, with the rest retrieved from reference TRBV7-3 and TRBJ2-3, is GAGVSQTPSNKVTEKGKYVELRCDPISGHTALYWYRQSLGQGPEFLIYFQGTGAADDSGLPNDRFFAVRPEGSVSTLKIQRTERGDSAVYLCASSLIPSGTDTQYFGPGTRLTVL.

This clone has only a few counts. The chain recombines TRBV30 with TRBJ1-6, with D hard to call. The V end lost 5 bases, the J end lost 5 bases, and 22 bases lay between the germline ends. The CDR3 length is 17 residues. Per the germline V gene, CDR1 is GTSNPN and CDR2 is SVGIG (reference sequence). The CDR3 reads CAWSIGLTLKHNSPLHF. The CDR3 coding sequence is TGTGCCTGGTCGATTGGACTGACCCTGAAGCATAATTCACCCCTCCACTTT.

The CDR3 spells CASSYLGQATGELFF. CDR3 nucleotide sequence: TGTGCCAGCAGTTATCTCGGCCAAGCGACCGGGGAGCTGTTTTTT. The chain links TRBV28 to TRBJ2-2; unclear D gene. Germline CDR1 reads MDHEN; CDR2 reads SYDVKM. V dropped 4 bases and J dropped 5 bases, with 14 bases sitting between them. This CDR3 spans 15 amino acids.

The chain carries TRBV6-4 and TRBJ2-3, with D hard to call. Trimming shortened V by 6 bases and J by 0 bases, and 4 bases separated the two germline ends. The CDR3 is 12 residues long. In germline, CDR1 is MRHNA, CDR2 SNTAGT. The CDR3 nucleotides are TGTGCCAGCAGCGGGAGCACAGATACGCAGTATTTT. Translated: CASSGSTDTQYF.

The chain is built from TRBV5-1 and TRBJ1-2; 11 positions match TRBD1. This CDR3 is 16 amino acids long. In germline, CDR1 is SGHRS, CDR2 YFSETQ. Trimming removed 4 bases from V and 3 bases from J; junction bases left unmatched: 8. The CDR3 reads CASSLGGTGGDYGYTF. The CDR3, as DNA: TGCGCCAGCAGCCTGGGAGGGACAGGGGGGGACTATGGCTACACCTTC. Together with reference TRBV5-1 and TRBJ1-2, the CDR3 gives the full variable domain: KAGVTQTPRYLIKTRGQQVTLSCSPISGHRSVSWYQQTPGQGLQFLFEYFSETQRNKGNFPGRFSGRQFSNSRSEMNVSTLELGDSALYLCASSLGGTGGDYGYTFGSGTRLTVV.

J is TRBJ2-5 and V is TRBV13, with TRBD2 matching over 13 bases. The CDR3 consists of 18 residues. CDR1 and CDR2 (germline): PRHDT, FYEKMQ (reference sequence). The trim removed 4 bases at V and 4 bases at J, leaving 12 bases unmatched. CDR3 amino acids: CASSSRTGLAGVGETQYF. The CDR3 bases are TGTGCCAGCAGCTCAAGGACAGGACTAGCGGGAGTAGGAGAGACCCAGTACTTC.

The gene calls are TRBV28 and TRBJ2-7; 7 bases match TRBD2. This CDR3 spans 17 amino acids. Trimming removed 6 bases from V and 0 bases from J; junction bases left unmatched: 14. CDR1 is MDHEN, CDR2 SYDVKM, per germline. The CDR3 here is CASSQQRAGPLSYEQYF. CDR3 coding DNA: TGTGCCAGCAGCCAGCAGAGAGCGGGACCGCTCTCCTACGAGCAGTACTTC.

This chain uses TRBV20-1 with TRBJ2-6; perhaps TRBD1 as D (5 bases). V shed 5 bases and J shed 12 bases, with 11 bases lying between them. Germline V gene data show CDR1 as DFQATT and CDR2 as SNEGSKA (reference sequence). The CDR3 consists of 11 residues. The CDR3 nucleotides read TGCAGTGCTCCCCGACAGTTCGTCCTGACTTTC. It encodes CSAPRQFVLTF.

J is TRBJ2-2 and V is TRBV30; TRBD2 matches at 10 bases. J was trimmed by 6 bases and V by 2 bases; bases with no gene match: 6. Germline V gene data show CDR1 as GTSNPN and CDR2 as SVGIG (reference sequence). The CDR3 is 15 amino acids. CDR3 sequence: CAWSSAGGVAGELFF. DNA of the CDR3: TGTGCCTGGAGTTCAGCGGGAGGGGTGGCCGGGGAGCTGTTTTTT.

The V gene is TRBV4-1, the J gene TRBJ2-1; D gene uncertain. This CDR3 region has 15 residues. Germline assignment: CDR1 MGHRA and CDR2 YSYEKL. Trimming removed 4 bases from V and 4 bases from J, with 14 bases in between. CDR3 in amino acids: CASSLDSSFYNEQFF. CDR3 sequence (DNA): TGCGCCAGCAGCCTGGATAGCAGCTTTTACAATGAGCAGTTCTTC.

This clone appeared a single time. The chain employs TRBV7-9 and TRBJ2-1; D perhaps matches TRBD2 (5 bases). This CDR3 contains 14 residues. Trimming cost V 1 base and J 4 bases, with 8 bases left between them. Germline V gene lookup returns CDR1 SEHNR and CDR2 FQNEAQ (reference sequence). This CDR3 reads CASSLVSGYNEQFF. CDR3 nucleotide sequence: TGTGCCAGCAGCTTAGTGTCGGGGTACAATGAGCAGTTCTTC.

The chain uses TRBV2 and TRBJ2-3; 8 positions agree with TRBD1. The length of the CDR3 is 14 residues. V lost 6 bases, J lost 3 bases, and 5 bases stayed unmatched. The V gene's germline CDR1 is SNHLY and CDR2 FYNNEI. The CDR3 sequence is CASSRGQGTDTQYF. The CDR3 bases are TGTGCCAGCAGCAGGGGGCAGGGGACAGATACGCAGTATTTT.